The text below deals with one T cell receptor beta chain. Its target is not known. One end of the junction varies from germline; a read error may be responsible. The investigators amplified TCR beta CDR3 regions from RNA transcripts. The primer set for the first-round RT-PCR of the TCR CDR3 was HTBI. TCRdb independently ran MiXCR on the multiplex PCR reads; one entry per CDR3 protein. The table lists hundreds of thousands of distinct CDR3 sequences, over 35% of them singletons, with approximately 8.7% in the top ten. This CDR3 contains 13 residues. CDR1 and CDR2 from the germline V gene are SGHTA and FQGTGA. This specimen belongs to a study of T cells in Graves' hyperthyroidism and ophthalmopathy. Overall study findings and caveats: Before onset, by a median of about six months, the model predicted ophthalmopathy. Researchers found most expanded thyroid clonotypes above 0.001 in blood as well. Separation of ophthalmopathy from stable hyperthyroidism was achieved by a 13 V-J model.

This TCR derives from a man aged 18 to 30 with Graves' hyperthyroidism. The sequenced sample consisted of blood. The chain has TRBV7-3 and TRBJ1-1; no firm D call. The DNA of the CDR3 is TGCGCCAGCAGCCCCTCTTGGACCAATGAAGCTTTCTTT. Its translation: CASSPSWTNEAFF.